The source of this TCR beta chain is a study of blood T cell repertoires in COVID-19 (dated by TCRdb to between 2020 and 2021). For context, the study as a whole: The collaborator samples originated in the United States, Italy and Spain and spanned the acute and convalescent phases of COVID-19. The prospective study material was composed of cDNA or gDNA derived from T cells, B-cell-depleted T cells, or PBMCs. Subjects who had been exposed to COVID-19, were actively infected with it, or had recovered from it provided the deeply sampled blood TCRbeta repertoires that made up the dataset. The repertoires were made available in a free public database intended to serve as a resource for research on the immune response to SARS-CoV-2. Samples were obtained from the ongoing ImmuneRACE study (first 160 participants) and from roughly 1,300 subjects provided by 6 global collaborators. Nearly every sample came with metadata listing a de-identified subject ID, COVID-19 status, age in years and sex. Where available, HLA class I and class II types were taken from metadata supplied by the sample provider and were not determined by assay-based typing. Points the paper makes about the study in general: The amount of clinical and demographic metadata varied by source and participant and was provided uncurated.

The CDR3 runs 14 residues from the cysteine to the phenylalanine. Kept here is only the CDR3 DNA, which spans 42 bases and is read in frame from base 1. Via the germline V gene, CDR1 is LGHNA and CDR2 YSLEER. Trimming takes 0 bases from V and 10 bases from J, and the germline ends sit 14 bases apart. To note about this clone: Its antigen is still unknown. No per-base quality is available; no much larger clone lies one base away.

At one collaborating source in Seattle, patients were enrolled during active infection and were followed longitudinally through the course of disease. Collaborating institutions collected whole blood in K2EDTA tubes following their own protocols. For TCRbeta analysis, collaborators shipped samples in one of three forms: frozen whole blood, isolated PBMCs, or DNA extracted from either of those sample types. The immunoSEQ Assay, a bias-controlled multiplex PCR, was used to amplify TCRbeta CDR3 regions from genomic DNA. The original methods were these. The number of nucleated cells in each sample was estimated from the amplification of reference gene primers within the assay. To quantify the absolute abundance of each unique TCRbeta CDR3 rearrangement, sequence reads were collapsed and filtered. Productive Simpson clonality was computed per sample as the square root of Simpson's diversity index over productive rearrangements. TCRdb carries this immuneACCESS record with in-frame sequences only. Its versions omit some clonotypes, under half of them owing to an unresolved V gene in the studies checked, with the rest unexplained. V and J calls and clone size are given by that table; D and trimming were obtained from the DNA. The sample includes 120,000 to 150,000 clones, with approximately 83% observed a single time. The top ten clonotypes cover 8% of the sample.

The material sequenced was peripheral blood. The receptor chain draws on TRBV4-3 and TRBJ2-3, and perhaps TRBD1 as D gene, on 6 matching bases. This receptor was identified in a woman in her fifties or sixties with COVID-19, enrolled during active disease. The nucleotide sequence is TGCGCCAGCAGCCAAGAAGCTCGGCAGGGGTCGCAGTATTTT. Its protein is CASSQEARQGSQYF.